This TCR beta chain was sequenced for a study of tumor-infiltrating lymphocytes in oesophageal squamous cell carcinoma. As to this clonotype: Lacking the conserved final phenylalanine or tryptophan, this CDR3 likely reflects a read error. Because the CDR3's place on the DNA is in doubt, the DNA is left out and the CDR3 is given as listed by TCRdb.

The CDR3 is 16 residues long, ends included. CDR1 and CDR2 from the germline V gene are MDHEN and SYDVKM. Each CDR3 protein is one row after TCRdb ran MiXCR on the PCR reads. The data show some 25,000 distinct CDR3 sequences, with around 40% seen just once and 23% held by the top ten. Sequencing was carried out using esophageal tumor tissue. This clonotype was sampled from a male donor with esophageal squamous cell carcinoma. The chain couples TRBV28 to TRBJ2-3; the table's D call of TRBD1 was not tested on the DNA. CDR3 amino acids: CASSLVTGHNEQFFGP.